Presented here are 30 T cell receptor beta chains from one specimen sequenced in a study of long-term antiretroviral therapy in people with HIV. The run of the v3.0 immunoSEQ assay was at survey level. The table came from immunoSEQ multiplex PCR; TCRdb's copy has only in-frame clones and leaves some out. Here the sample spans approximately 8,800 clones, over 65% being singletons. Sequences were derived from unsorted PBMCs, sampled 0.6 years before starting antiretroviral therapy. The receptors here all came from a man aged 35 to 55 with HIV.

The rearrangement uses TRBV9 and TRBJ2-7, with 13 bases identical to TRBD2. The J segment lost 2 bases and the V segment lost 0 bases, leaving 5 bases of the junction unmatched. The CDR3 sequence is 17 residues long. CDR1 and CDR2 from the germline V gene are SGDLS and YYNGEE. The CDR3 here is CASSVGTSGGVAYEQYF. Written as DNA, the CDR3 is TGTGCCAGCAGCGTAGGGACTAGCGGGGGAGTGGCCTACGAGCAGTACTTC.

This sequence joins TRBV5-1 and TRBJ2-3; TRBD2 aligns across 8 bases. J was trimmed by 2 bases and V by 5 bases; bases with no gene match: 4. The CDR3 spans 14 residues. Germline CDR1 and CDR2: SGHRS and YFSETQ. CDR3 residues: CASRLGGDTDTQYF. The CDR3 nucleotides are TGCGCCAGCAGACTCGGGGGGGACACAGATACGCAGTATTTT.

The chain links TRBV5-1 to TRBJ2-7; D perhaps matches TRBD1 (6 bases). This CDR3 contains 13 residues. CDR1 is SGHRS, CDR2 YFSETQ, per germline. The V gene lost 1 base and the J gene lost 4 bases, with 9 bases spanning the gap. The CDR3 region is CASSLYREYEQYF. In DNA, the CDR3 is TGCGCCAGCAGCTTGTACAGGGAATACGAGCAGTACTTC.

This chain links TRBV4-1 with TRBJ1-4; a possible D gene is TRBD1 (6 bases). V was trimmed by 0 bases and J by 0 bases, leaving 17 bases between them. The CDR3 contains 19 residues. CDR1 is MGHRA and CDR2 is YSYEKL in the germline V gene. CDR3 coding DNA: TGCGCCAGCAGCCAAGATACGGGGGGCGCGGCTACAACTAATGAAAAACTGTTTTTT. Residues: CASSQDTGGAATTNEKLFF.

The chain carries TRBV5-6 and TRBJ1-2; unclear D gene. The CDR3 is 12 residues long. V gave up 1 base and J gave up 8 bases, with 9 bases separating them. Germline values: CDR1 SGHDT, CDR2 YYEEEE. The CDR3 DNA follows: TGTGCCAGCAGCTTGAGGATTGGGGGCTACACCTTC. This gives the protein CASSLRIGGYTF.

J is TRBJ2-1 and V is TRBV11-1; maybe TRBD2 (5 bases). CDR3 length: 13 residues. Trimming left V 2 bases short and J 8 bases short, with 10 bases between. Germline assignment: CDR1 SGHAT and CDR2 FQDESV (reference sequence). CDR3 sequence reads: CASSLSLGDEQFF. The CDR3 DNA follows: TGTGCCAGCAGCTTATCCCTCGGGGATGAGCAGTTCTTC.

Here the CDR3 DNA reads TGCGCCAGCAGCTTGGGGCAGGGTCGTGGCACTGAAGCTTTCTTT. Its translation: CASSLGQGRGTEAFF. This chain uses TRBV5-1 with TRBJ1-1; TRBD1 is a possible D gene (5 bases). Trimming left V 0 bases short and J 4 bases short, with 13 bases between. The CDR3 consists of 15 residues. Germline values: CDR1 SGHRS, CDR2 YFSETQ.

The CDR3 region is CASRMTGLTYGYTF. The CDR3 bases are TGTGCCAGCAGGATGACAGGGCTCACCTATGGCTACACCTTC. The chain employs TRBV27 and TRBJ1-2; 7 nucleotides agree with TRBD1. Trimming took 6 bases from V and 4 from J; bases not matched to a gene: 8. The CDR3 has 14 residues. CDR1 and CDR2 (germline): MNHEY, SMNVEV (reference sequence).

This sequence joins TRBV6-4 and TRBJ1-4; D not resolved. Germline V gene data show CDR1 as MRHNA and CDR2 as SNTAGT. Trimming stripped 3 bases from V and 5 bases from J, with 13 bases between. The CDR3 is made up of 15 amino acids. CDR3 protein: CASSESGRENEKLFF. Written as DNA, the CDR3 is TGTGCCAGCAGTGAGTCGGGGAGAGAGAATGAAAAACTGTTTTTT.

This clone occurred a few times. This CDR3 is CASSPNLNTEAFF. The CDR3 DNA reads TGTGCCAGCTCACCAAACTTGAACACTGAAGCTTTCTTT. This sequence joins TRBV18 and TRBJ1-1; D remains unclear. The CDR3 loop spans 13 amino acids. Trimming stripped 2 bases from V and 0 bases from J, with 4 bases between. The germline V gene encodes CDR1 KGHSH and CDR2 LQKENI.

In its sample, this clone is medium-sized. The V call is TRBV15, the J call TRBJ2-7; D might be TRBD1 (6 bases). Trimming shortened V by 0 bases and J by 4 bases, and 7 bases separated the two germline ends. The CDR3 extends over 13 amino acids. Germline CDR1 and CDR2: LNHNV and YYDKDF (reference sequence). The CDR3 is CATSRDTGYEQYF. DNA of the CDR3: TGTGCCACCAGCAGAGATACAGGGTACGAGCAGTACTTC.

The chain links TRBV19 to TRBJ1-6; D uncertain. The V end lost 3 bases, the J end lost 6 bases, and 9 bases lay between the germline ends. Germline-derived CDR1 and CDR2 are LNHDA and SQIVND (reference sequence). The CDR3 is made up of 14 amino acids. The CDR3 loop is CASSMREGNSPLHF. In nucleotides, the CDR3 is TGTGCCAGTAGTATGCGGGAGGGTAATTCACCCCTCCACTTT.

The chain carries TRBV19 and TRBJ1-1; D is uncertain. V was shortened by 2 bases and J by 1 base, with 8 bases between the two germline ends. The CDR3 is made up of 14 amino acids. CDR1 is LNHDA, CDR2 SQIVND, per germline (reference sequence). CDR3 loop: CASSIWAENTEAFF. CDR3 nucleotides: TGTGCCAGTAGTATATGGGCAGAGAACACTGAAGCTTTCTTT. The entire variable domain, with the rest obtained from reference TRBV19 and TRBJ1-1, is as follows: DGGITQSPKYLFRKEGQNVTLSCEQNLNHDAMYWYRQDPGQGLRLIYYSQIVNDFQKGDIAEGYSVSREKKESFPLTVTSAQKNPTAFYLCASSIWAENTEAFFGQGTRLTVV.

The rearrangement uses TRBV27 and TRBJ1-2; D might be TRBD1 (6 bases). CDR3 length equals 13 residues. Trimming stripped 4 bases from V and 6 bases from J, with 12 bases between. Germline values: CDR1 MNHEY, CDR2 SMNVEV (reference sequence). This CDR3 reads CASSSMRGDGYTF. CDR3 in DNA: TGTGCCAGCAGTTCGATGAGGGGGGATGGCTACACCTTC.

The CDR3 here is CASSWGGLAGSNEQFF. The CDR3 DNA follows: TGTGCCAGCAGCTGGGGAGGGCTAGCGGGGAGCAATGAGCAGTTCTTC. The gene calls are TRBV11-3 and TRBJ2-1; TRBD2 aligns across 9 bases. The CDR3 covers 16 residues. Germline CDR1 is SGHNT and CDR2 is YENEEA. The V and J ends lost 4 bases and 6 bases, in that order; junction bases with no gene match: 10. The full variable domain, in which reference TRBV11-3 and TRBJ2-1 provide the parts outside the CDR3, is EAGVVQSPRYKIIEKKQPVAFWCNPISGHNTLYWYLQNLGQGPELLIRYENEEAVDDSQLPKDRFSAERLKGVDSTLKIQPAELGDSAVYLCASSWGGLAGSNEQFFGPGTRLTVL.

This clone was counted once. J is TRBJ1-4 and V is TRBV25-1; 7 nucleotides match TRBD1. Per germline, CDR1 MGHDK and CDR2 SYGVNS. V lost 5 bases and J lost 13; bases outside the gene matches: 13. The CDR3 runs to 14 residues. The CDR3 DNA follows: TGTGCCAGCAGTACCCGGGACAGCCGAGGGACACTGTTTTTT. Protein sequence: CASSTRDSRGTLFF.

The sample holds one count of this clone. This sequence joins TRBV6-1 and TRBJ1-2; no clear D gene. The CDR3 covers 12 residues. Trimming shortened V by 3 bases and J by 2 bases, and 4 bases separated the two germline ends. CDR1 and CDR2 (germline): MNHNS, SASEGT. The CDR3 loop is CASSERNYGYTF. Written as DNA, the CDR3 is TGTGCCAGCAGTGAGAGGAACTATGGCTACACCTTC.

J is TRBJ1-2 and V is TRBV10-3; the match to TRBD1 covers 9 bases. In germline, CDR1 is ENHRY, CDR2 SYGVKD. The CDR3 has 14 residues. V was pared by 7 bases and J by 3 bases, with 6 bases of the junction left unmatched. The CDR3 DNA is TGTGCCATCAAACCGGGACAGGGACACTATGGCTACACCTTC. Its protein is CAIKPGQGHYGYTF.

V is TRBV14 and J is TRBJ1-4; D unclear. The CDR3 has 15 amino acids. V lost 2 bases, J lost 3 bases, and 10 bases lay in between. Germline V gives CDR1 SGHDN, CDR2 FVKESK. The CDR3 is CASSQKKGANEKLFF. CDR3 bases: TGTGCCAGCAGCCAAAAGAAGGGAGCTAATGAAAAACTGTTTTTT.

This clone is classed as medium-sized. The V call is TRBV4-2, the J call TRBJ2-1, with 9 bases that match TRBD2. The V gene end was trimmed by 0 bases and the J gene end by 5 bases; junction bases not matched to a gene: 5. Germline-derived CDR1 and CDR2 are LGHNA and YNFKEQ. The CDR3 extends over 16 amino acids. The CDR3 protein is CASSQEERGVDNEQFF. CDR3 bases: TGTGCCAGCAGCCAAGAGGAGCGGGGGGTAGACAATGAGCAGTTCTTC.

The V call is TRBV7-3, the J call TRBJ2-2; 8 bases agree with TRBD1. This CDR3 spans 13 amino acids. V lost 5 bases, J lost 6 bases, and 2 bases stayed unmatched. Germline values: CDR1 SGHTA, CDR2 FQGTGA. The CDR3 coding sequence is TGTGCCAGCAGCCCGACAGGGGCCGGGGAGCTGTTTTTT. Amino acid sequence: CASSPTGAGELFF.

This sequence joins TRBV7-9 and TRBJ2-3; 9 bases are a match to TRBD1. Germline CDR1 is SEHNR and CDR2 is FQNEAQ (reference sequence). The J segment lost 1 base and the V segment lost 1 base, leaving 6 bases of the junction unmatched. This CDR3 spans 17 amino acids. The CDR3 sequence: CASSLGDRASRTDTQYF. As DNA, the CDR3 is TGTGCCAGCAGCTTAGGGGACAGGGCCTCGCGCACAGATACGCAGTATTTT.

The count of this clone is one. V usage is TRBV10-2 and J usage is TRBJ2-6; no reliable D call. The germline V and J ends were trimmed by 3 bases and 0 bases, with 12 bases remaining between them. CDR3 length: 17 amino acids. CDR1 and CDR2 (germline): WSHSY, SAAADI. This CDR3 is CASSEWGMVSGANVLTF. CDR3 DNA sequence: TGCGCCAGCAGTGAATGGGGAATGGTCTCTGGGGCCAACGTCCTGACTTTC.

The chain joins TRBV7-8 to TRBJ1-2, with TRBD1 matching 11 bases. Per the germline V gene, CDR1 is SGHVS and CDR2 is FQNEAQ. J gave up 4 bases and V 1 base, and 2 bases lay outside the gene matches. This CDR3 has 15 residues. This CDR3 is CASSLGGQGGYGYTF. CDR3 DNA: TGTGCCAGCAGCTTAGGGGGACAGGGGGGCTATGGCTACACCTTC.

This chain joins TRBV28 and TRBJ1-2, with D perhaps matching TRBD1 (6 bases). Germline V gene sequence: CDR1 MDHEN, CDR2 SYDVKM. The CDR3 spans 17 residues. V gave up 6 bases and J gave up 3 bases, with 23 bases separating them. CDR3 residues: CASSQPPGGGTDYGYTF. CDR3 bases: TGTGCCAGCAGCCAACCGCCCGGGGGCGGGACTGACTATGGCTACACCTTC.

The V call is TRBV5-1, the J call TRBJ2-3, with D unclear. The CDR3 loop spans 13 amino acids. V lost 0 bases and J 4 bases, leaving 6 bases between the germline ends. Germline-derived CDR1 and CDR2 are SGHRS and YFSETQ. The DNA for the CDR3 is TGCGCCAGCAGCTTGGGGGATTCAGATACGCAGTATTTT. Protein: CASSLGDSDTQYF.

This clone was seen more than once but under ten times. The chain links TRBV19 to TRBJ1-2, with 7 bases identical to TRBD1. Germline CDR1 reads LNHDA; CDR2 reads SQIVND (reference sequence). J lost 0 bases, V lost 5 bases, and 6 bases had no gene match. The CDR3 sequence is 15 residues long. CDR3 sequence reads: CASSLGQDANYGYTF. DNA of the CDR3: TGTGCCAGTAGTCTTGGACAGGACGCTAACTATGGCTACACCTTC.

The CDR3 reads CASSLWGDEQYF. CDR3 nucleotides: TGTGCCAGCAGCTTATGGGGGGATGAGCAGTACTTC. V is TRBV7-2 and J is TRBJ2-7; perhaps TRBD2 as D (6 bases). The CDR3 spans 12 residues. Germline CDR1 SGHTA, CDR2 FQGNSA. The germline V and J ends were trimmed by 2 bases and 7 bases, with 9 bases remaining between them. Complete variable domain (other parts from reference TRBV7-2 and TRBJ2-7): GAGVSQSPSNKVTEKGKDVELRCDPISGHTALYWYRQSLGQGLEFLIYFQGNSAPDKSGLPSDRFSAERTGGSVSTLTIQRTQQEDSAVYLCASSLWGDEQYFGPGTRLTVT.

V usage is TRBV7-9 and J usage is TRBJ1-1; TRBD1 aligns across 9 bases. The germline V gene encodes CDR1 SEHNR and CDR2 FQNEAQ (reference sequence). With 5 bases clipped from V and 10 bases from J, the junction kept 11 bases outside the gene matches. The CDR3 is 14 amino acids. The CDR3 region has the DNA TGTGCCAGCAGCGACGGGACAGGGATTAAAGGAGCTTTCTTT. This sequence encodes CASSDGTGIKGAFF.

This sequence joins TRBV29-1 and TRBJ1-5; D may be TRBD1 (5 bases). The CDR3 is 13 residues long. The germline V and J ends were trimmed by 5 bases and 0 bases, with 8 bases remaining between them. Germline V gives CDR1 SQVTM, CDR2 ANQGSEA. This CDR3 reads CSVRGDSNQPQHF. The CDR3 DNA reads as TGCAGCGTTCGGGGGGATAGCAATCAGCCCCAGCATTTT.